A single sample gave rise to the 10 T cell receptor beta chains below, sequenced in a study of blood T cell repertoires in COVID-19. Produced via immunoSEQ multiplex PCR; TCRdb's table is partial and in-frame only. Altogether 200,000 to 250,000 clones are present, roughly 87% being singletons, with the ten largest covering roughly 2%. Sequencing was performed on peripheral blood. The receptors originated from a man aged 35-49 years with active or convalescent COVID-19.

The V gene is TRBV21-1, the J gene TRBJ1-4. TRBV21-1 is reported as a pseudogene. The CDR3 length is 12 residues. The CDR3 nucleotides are TGTGCCAGCAGCAAAACGGGAGAAAAACTGTTTTTT. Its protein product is CASSKTGEKLFF.

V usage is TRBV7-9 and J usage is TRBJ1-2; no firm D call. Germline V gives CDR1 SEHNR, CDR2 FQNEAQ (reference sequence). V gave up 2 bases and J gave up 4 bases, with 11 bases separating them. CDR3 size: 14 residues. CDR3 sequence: CASSLPGEAYGYTF. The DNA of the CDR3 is TGTGCCAGCAGCTTACCCGGGGAGGCCTATGGCTACACCTTC.

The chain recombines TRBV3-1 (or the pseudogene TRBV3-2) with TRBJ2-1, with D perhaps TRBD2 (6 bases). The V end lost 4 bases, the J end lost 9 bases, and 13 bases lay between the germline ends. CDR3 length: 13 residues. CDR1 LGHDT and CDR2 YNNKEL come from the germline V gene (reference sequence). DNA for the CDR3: TGTGCCAGCAGCCTCGTCGGGGGAAGTGAGCAGTTCTTC. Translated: CASSLVGGSEQFF.

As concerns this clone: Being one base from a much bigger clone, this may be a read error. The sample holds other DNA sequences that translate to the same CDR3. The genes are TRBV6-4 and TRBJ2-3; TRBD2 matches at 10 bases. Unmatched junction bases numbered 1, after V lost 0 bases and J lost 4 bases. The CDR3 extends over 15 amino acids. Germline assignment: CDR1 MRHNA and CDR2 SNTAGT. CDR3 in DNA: TGTGCCAGCAGTGACTCAGCGGGAGGGCCAGATACGCAGTATTTT. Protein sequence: CASSDSAGGPDTQYF.

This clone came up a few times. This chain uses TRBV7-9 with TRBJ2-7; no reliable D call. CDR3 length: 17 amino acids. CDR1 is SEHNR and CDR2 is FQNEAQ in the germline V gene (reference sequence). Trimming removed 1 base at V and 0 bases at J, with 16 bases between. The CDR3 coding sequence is TGTGCCAGCAGCTTAGGCCTGGTTGGAGCACACTCCTACGAGCAGTACTTC. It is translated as CASSLGLVGAHSYEQYF.

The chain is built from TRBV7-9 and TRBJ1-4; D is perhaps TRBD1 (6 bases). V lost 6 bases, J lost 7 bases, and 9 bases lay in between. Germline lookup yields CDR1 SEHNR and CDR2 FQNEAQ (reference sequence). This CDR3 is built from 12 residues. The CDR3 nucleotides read TGTGCCAGCAGACAGGGTGGTGAAAAACTGTTTTTT. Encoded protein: CASRQGGEKLFF.

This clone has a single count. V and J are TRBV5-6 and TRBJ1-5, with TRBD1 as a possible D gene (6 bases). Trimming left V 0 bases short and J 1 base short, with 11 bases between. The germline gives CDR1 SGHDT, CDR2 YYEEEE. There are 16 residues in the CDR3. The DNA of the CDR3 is TGTGCCAGCAGCTTGGCGGGGGGCCAAAGCAATCAGCCCCAGCATTTT. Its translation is CASSLAGGQSNQPQHF.

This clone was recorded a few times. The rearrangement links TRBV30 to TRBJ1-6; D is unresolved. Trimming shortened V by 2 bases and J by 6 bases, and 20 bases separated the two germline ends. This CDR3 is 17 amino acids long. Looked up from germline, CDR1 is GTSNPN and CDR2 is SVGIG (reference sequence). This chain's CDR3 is CAWSPEGTAFGNSPLHF. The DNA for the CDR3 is TGTGCCTGGAGTCCTGAGGGAACTGCCTTCGGTAATTCACCCCTCCACTTT. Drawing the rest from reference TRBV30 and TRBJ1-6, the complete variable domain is SQTIHQWPATLVQPVGSPLSLECTVEGTSNPNLYWYRQAAGRGLQLLFYSVGIGQISSEVPQNLSASRPQDRQFILSSKKLLLSDSGFYLCAWSPEGTAFGNSPLHFGNGTRLTVT.

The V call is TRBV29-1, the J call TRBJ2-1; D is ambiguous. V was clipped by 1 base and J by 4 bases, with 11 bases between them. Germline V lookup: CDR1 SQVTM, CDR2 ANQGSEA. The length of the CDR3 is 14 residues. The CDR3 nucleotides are TGCAGCGTTGAAGGGTTAGAAGAGTACAATGAGCAGTTCTTC. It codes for CSVEGLEEYNEQFF.

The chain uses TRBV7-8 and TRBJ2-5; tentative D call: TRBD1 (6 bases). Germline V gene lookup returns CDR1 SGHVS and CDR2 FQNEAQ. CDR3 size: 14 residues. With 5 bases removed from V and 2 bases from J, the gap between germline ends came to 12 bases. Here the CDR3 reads CASSHTGRQETQYF. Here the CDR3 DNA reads TGTGCCAGCAGCCACACAGGGAGACAAGAGACCCAGTACTTC.